This T cell receptor beta chain is from a study of cytomegalovirus exposure and HLA in healthy donors. Findings and limits, study-wide: Most TCR sequences were uncommon, yet certain public TCRs appeared in many donors.

Repertoires were generated with immunoSEQ multiplex PCR, while TCRdb's copy carries only in-frame clones and drops some. Found here are some 150,000 clones, about 87% of them singletons; the top ten hold 1.4%. V dropped 6 bases and J dropped 3; count of bases not matched to a gene: 9. CDR3 length: 14 amino acids. Germline lookup yields CDR1 SGHDT and CDR2 YYEEEE. This clone was counted once. Antigen: not known. The sequenced material came from PBMCs. This chain joins TRBV5-6 and TRBJ2-7; 7 nucleotides match TRBD1. The sequence came from a woman in her twenties or thirties in good health and CMV-seronegative. The CDR3 sequence: CASKQQGQNYEQYF. CDR3 nucleotides: TGTGCCAGCAAGCAGCAGGGACAGAACTACGAGCAGTACTTC. The complete variable domain, with remaining parts taken from reference TRBV5-6 and TRBJ2-7, reads DAGVTQSPTHLIKTRGQQVTLRCSPKSGHDTVSWYQQALGQGPQFIFQYYEEEERQRGNFPDRFSGHQFPNYSSELNVNALLLGDSALYLCASKQQGQNYEQYFGPGTRLTVT.